This TCR beta chain comes out of a study of human T cells and chemical hapten exposure. Study at large: Patch testing was performed with 0.01% DPC on the upper back, with reading at 6 days. Alopecia areata, totalis or universalis affected patients who were mostly female. Study conclusions and caveats: Donor immune responses may differ from healthy people's, since all donors had alopecia.

In its sample, this clonotype was seen many times. Antigen: not known. TCRdb reanalysed the RACE reads using MiXCR and keeps one entry per CDR3 protein. This table has about 380,000 distinct CDR3 sequences, about 6.3% appearing once. The time point is: patch test 2, 6 weeks after DPC sensitization. Treatment meaning: therapeutic diphenylcyclopropenone sensitization with weekly scalp DPC. The receptor was derived from a young woman with alopecia areata. Some clones in this sample may be carry-over from other donors' samples. The sample in question was whole blood, obtained in connection with sensitization to the hapten diphenylcyclopropenone (DPC).

In DNA, the CDR3 is TGTGCCAGCGAACGGGGGTACCAAGAGACCCAGTACTTC. This gives the protein CASERGYQETQYF. V and J are TRBV7-2 and TRBJ2-5, with a possible D match to TRBD2 (6 bases). Germline V gene lookup returns CDR1 SGHTA and CDR2 FQGNSA. V was shortened by 8 bases and J by 0 bases, with 10 bases between the two germline ends. CDR3 length: 13 amino acids.